The present entry profiles one TCR beta chain with its context. Its antigen is not known. Then a second PCR, running about 7 to 11 cycles, was carried out with a sample-barcoded 5' primer and a J-beta primer mix. TCRdb used MiXCR to reprocess the 5' RACE reads, holding one entry per CDR3 protein. The sample has around 1,700,000 distinct CDR3 sequences; 28% are singletons. The data originate from a study of blood T cells in healthy people across ages. Study-wide results and caveats: Leaving the PBMCs unsorted stopped any conclusive comparison of naive versus antigen-experienced cells. Researchers judged that diversity estimates from one million T cells fell short of true values. Strong correlation linked observed beta diversity and percent naive T cells.

This sequence was found in a woman aged 25 to 39 in good health. The sample comprised blood.

The CDR3 is CASRRQSSSVTQYF. Written as DNA, the CDR3 is TGTGCCAGCAGGAGACAGAGCTCTTCGGTGACCCAGTACTTC. The chain recombines TRBV2 with TRBJ2-5; D may be TRBD1 (5 bases). This CDR3 is 14 amino acids long. Trimming cost V 6 bases and J 7 bases, with 18 bases left between them. Germline assignment: CDR1 SNHLY and CDR2 FYNNEI. Full variable domain (remainder filled in from reference TRBV2 and TRBJ2-5): EPEVTQTPSHQVTQMGQEVILRCVPISNHLYFYWYRQILGQKVEFLVSFYNNEISEKSEIFDDQFSVERPDGSNFTLKIRSTKLEDSAMYFCASRRQSSSVTQYFGPGTRLLVL.